The 5 T cell receptor beta chains reported below all come from one sample, sequenced in a study of response to subunit inactivated influenza vaccine. A single record per CDR3 protein comes from TCRdb applying MiXCR to the RT-PCR reads. There are hundreds of thousands of distinct CDR3 sequences in the sample; roughly 14% occur only once, and approximately 10% lies in the top ten. Sequencing used PBMCs from blood, obtained approximately 12 days after vaccination. The source is a man aged 45-65 years who received an inactivated influenza vaccine.

The chain couples TRBV11-1 to TRBJ2-7; the D is unclear. Deletions cut 2 bases from V and 0 bases from J, with 11 bases between. This CDR3 comprises 15 residues. The germline CDR1 and CDR2 sequences are SGHAT and FQDESV (reference sequence). In DNA form, the CDR3 reads TGTGCCAGCAGCTTACATGCGGTGAGCTCCTACGAGCAGTACTTC. This translates into CASSLHAVSSYEQYF.

There are a few counts of this clonotype. The J gene is TRBJ2-7, the V gene TRBV6-1; 7 positions match TRBD1. J was trimmed by 5 bases and V by 5 bases; bases with no gene match: 15. CDR3 length: 16 residues. CDR1 is MNHNS and CDR2 is SASEGT in the germline V gene. The CDR3 loop reads CASSLVLDRFMDEQYF. In DNA, the CDR3 is TGTGCCAGCAGTCTGGTTTTGGACAGGTTCATGGACGAGCAGTACTTC.

This chain connects TRBV7-2 to TRBJ1-5; tentatively, D is TRBD1 (6 bases). CDR3 length equals 15 residues. Trimming cost V 2 bases and J 3 bases, with 11 bases left between them. CDR1 SGHTA and CDR2 FQGNSA come from the germline V gene. The CDR3 region is CASSLTQGNNQPQHF. The CDR3 DNA follows: TGTGCCAGCAGCTTAACACAGGGCAACAATCAGCCCCAGCATTTT.

This clonotype came up a few times. J is TRBJ1-3 and V is TRBV20-1, with TRBD1 as a possible D gene (6 bases). V dropped 1 base and J dropped 4 bases, with 11 bases sitting between them. The CDR3 contains 14 residues. Germline CDR1 is DFQATT and CDR2 is SNEGSKA (reference sequence). The chain's CDR3 is CSARGGAGGNTIYF. CDR3 nucleotides: TGCAGTGCTAGAGGGGGGGCAGGGGGAAACACCATATATTTT.

This clonotype occurred a few times. The J gene is TRBJ2-1, the V gene TRBV6-5; D unclear. V was clipped by 0 bases and J by 5 bases, with 8 bases between them. Germline values: CDR1 MNHEY, CDR2 SVGAGI. The CDR3 length is 14 residues. The CDR3 DNA reads TGTGCCAGCAGTTACTCCGGCAGCAACAATGAGCAGTTCTTC. Its protein is CASSYSGSNNEQFF.